The clone carrying this T cell receptor (beta chain) was detected ten times or more. The antigen is not known. This sample was included in a study of T-cell memory formation after mild COVID-19. In the study overall: TCR clusters largely stayed donor specific. Points from the study as a whole: The CD4+ clones that contracted clustered mainly within CM and EM, and the CD8+ clones concentrated in EMRA. Clones contracting day 15 to 85 were balanced CD4/CD8; later expanders leaned CD4+.

5'RACE with constant-segment primers built TCRalpha and TCRbeta cDNA libraries with UMIs. TCRdb processed the 5' RACE reads anew with MiXCR; each CDR3 protein has one entry. This table has hundreds of thousands of distinct CDR3 sequences, about 15% appearing once. CDR3 length: 14 amino acids. V was trimmed by 5 bases and J by 1 base, leaving 11 bases between them. The gene calls are TRBV12-3 or TRBV12-4 and TRBJ1-1; TRBD1 might be the D (5 bases). The receptor's source is a man aged 18 to 29 who had mild COVID-19 (a few samples of this study predate the infection). Cell type and time point are not known. Input material: PBMCs or a T cell subset sorted from them (not recorded which). CDR3 sequence (DNA): TGTGCCAGCAGTCTCCAGGGCTCGAACACTGAAGCTTTCTTT. Translated, it gives CASSLQGSNTEAFF.